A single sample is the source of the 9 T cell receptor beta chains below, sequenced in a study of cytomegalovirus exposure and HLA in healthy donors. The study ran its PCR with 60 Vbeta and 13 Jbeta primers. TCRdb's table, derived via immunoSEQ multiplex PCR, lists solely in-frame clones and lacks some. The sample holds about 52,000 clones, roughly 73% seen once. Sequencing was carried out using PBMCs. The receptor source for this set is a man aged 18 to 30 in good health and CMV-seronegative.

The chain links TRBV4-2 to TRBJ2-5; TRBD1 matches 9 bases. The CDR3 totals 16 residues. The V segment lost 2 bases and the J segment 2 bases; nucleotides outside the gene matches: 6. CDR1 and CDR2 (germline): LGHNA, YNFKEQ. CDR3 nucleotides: TGTGCCAGCAGCCAATTCTCCGGGACAGGGCAAGAGACCCAGTACTTC. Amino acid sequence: CASSQFSGTGQETQYF.

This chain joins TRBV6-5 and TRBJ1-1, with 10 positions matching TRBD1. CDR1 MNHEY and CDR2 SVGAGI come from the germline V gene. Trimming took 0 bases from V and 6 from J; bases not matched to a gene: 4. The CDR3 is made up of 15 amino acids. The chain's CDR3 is CASSYSGTGAPEAFF. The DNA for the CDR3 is TGTGCCAGCAGTTACTCGGGGACAGGGGCCCCTGAAGCTTTCTTT.

CDR3 amino acids: CASSLTGGGYTF. CDR3 bases: TGTGCCAGCAGCCTGACAGGCGGTGGCTACACCTTC. This chain connects TRBV25-1 to TRBJ1-2, with D maybe TRBD1 (6 bases). V shed 6 bases and J shed 7 bases, with 12 bases lying between them. The germline V gene has CDR1 MGHDK and CDR2 SYGVNS. This CDR3 region has 12 residues.

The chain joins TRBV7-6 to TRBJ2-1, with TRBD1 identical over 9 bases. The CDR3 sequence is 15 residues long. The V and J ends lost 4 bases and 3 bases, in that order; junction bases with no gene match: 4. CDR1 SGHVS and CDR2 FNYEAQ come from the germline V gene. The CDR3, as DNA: TGTGCCAGCAGCTCGAGACAGGGGGGCTACAATGAGCAGTTCTTC. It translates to CASSSRQGGYNEQFF.

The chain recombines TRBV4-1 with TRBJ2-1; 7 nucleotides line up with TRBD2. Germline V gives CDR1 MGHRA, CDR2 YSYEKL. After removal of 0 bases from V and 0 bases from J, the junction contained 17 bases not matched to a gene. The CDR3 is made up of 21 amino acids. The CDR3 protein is CASSQDEIGAGRISSYNEQFF. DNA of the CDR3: TGCGCCAGCAGCCAAGATGAGATCGGAGCGGGAAGAATTAGCTCCTACAATGAGCAGTTCTTC.

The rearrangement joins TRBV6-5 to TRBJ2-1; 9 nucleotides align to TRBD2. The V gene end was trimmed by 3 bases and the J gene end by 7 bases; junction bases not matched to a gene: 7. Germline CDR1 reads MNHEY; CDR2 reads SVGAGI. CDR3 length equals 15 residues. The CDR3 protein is CASSYASLAGNEQFF. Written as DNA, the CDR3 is TGTGCCAGCAGTTATGCTAGCCTAGCGGGAAATGAGCAGTTCTTC.

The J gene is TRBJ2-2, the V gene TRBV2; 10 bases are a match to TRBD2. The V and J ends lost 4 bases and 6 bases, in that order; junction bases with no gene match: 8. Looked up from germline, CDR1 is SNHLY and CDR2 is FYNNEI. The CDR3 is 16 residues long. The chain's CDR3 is CASSVRAGGPAGELFF. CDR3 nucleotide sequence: TGTGCCAGCAGTGTACGAGCGGGAGGGCCAGCCGGGGAGCTGTTTTTT.

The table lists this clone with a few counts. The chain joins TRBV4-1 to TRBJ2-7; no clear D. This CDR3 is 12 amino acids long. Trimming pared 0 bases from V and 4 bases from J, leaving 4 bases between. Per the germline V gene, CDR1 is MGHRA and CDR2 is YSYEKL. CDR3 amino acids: CASSQDEYEQYF. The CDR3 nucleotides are TGCGCCAGCAGCCAAGACGAGTACGAGCAGTACTTC.

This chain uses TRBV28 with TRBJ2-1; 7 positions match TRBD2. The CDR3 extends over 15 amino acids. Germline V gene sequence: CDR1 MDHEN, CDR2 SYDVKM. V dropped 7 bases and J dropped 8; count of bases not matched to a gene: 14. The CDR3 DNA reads TGTGCCAGCAAGTTTAGCGGGTACCCAGTGGATGAGCAGTTCTTC. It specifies CASKFSGYPVDEQFF.